The 24 T cell receptor beta chains below come from one sample, sequenced in a study of T cell repertoires in cytomegalovirus infection. TCRdb re-called the reads through MiXCR, storing one row per CDR3 protein. The sample carries 250,000 to 300,000 distinct CDR3 sequences, roughly 24% recorded once. Sequenced sample: PBMCs. The receptor set was obtained from a human donor in good health (CMV status not recorded). Some clones in this sample may be carry-over from other donors' samples.

In this sample, this clonotype turned up many times. The chain carries TRBV7-2 and TRBJ1-2, with 7 bases fitting TRBD1. The CDR3 has 16 residues. CDR1 is SGHTA and CDR2 is FQGNSA in the germline V gene. J was trimmed by 7 bases and V by 1 base; bases with no gene match: 12. The CDR3 is CASSLGGRQGTPGYTF. The CDR3 DNA reads TGTGCCAGCAGCTTAGGCGGCAGACAGGGAACTCCTGGCTACACCTTC.

This clonotype was seen ten or more times. This chain links TRBV7-9 with TRBJ1-2, with 7 bases matching TRBD1. The ends lost 0 bases at V and 3 bases at J; junction bases unmatched: 1. Germline V lookup: CDR1 SEHNR, CDR2 FQNEAQ (reference sequence). The CDR3 extends over 14 amino acids. In nucleotides, the CDR3 is TGTGCCAGCAGCTTAGCGGGACAGCACTATGGCTACACCTTC. It translates to CASSLAGQHYGYTF.

This clonotype was found many times. The rearrangement uses TRBV7-2 and TRBJ2-1, with D possibly being TRBD1 (6 bases). The CDR3 runs 13 residues. V was cut by 5 bases and J by 5 bases, with 10 bases left in between. From germline, CDR1 is SGHTA and CDR2 FQGNSA. In nucleotides, the CDR3 is TGTGCCAGCAGCGCGGACAGTCACAATGAGCAGTTCTTC. Amino acid sequence: CASSADSHNEQFF.

The genes are TRBV29-1 and TRBJ1-1; D is unresolved. Trimming removed 4 bases from V and 1 base from J, with 7 bases in between. This CDR3 region has 12 residues. In germline, CDR1 is SQVTM, CDR2 ANQGSEA. The chain's CDR3 is CSVAWANTEAFF. In DNA form, the CDR3 reads TGCAGCGTTGCATGGGCGAACACTGAAGCTTTCTTT.

This clonotype was seen ten or more times. The chain joins TRBV7-9 to TRBJ1-2; 8 nucleotides match TRBD1. The germline CDR1 and CDR2 sequences are SEHNR and FQNEAQ (reference sequence). The CDR3 sequence is 13 residues long. The V gene end was trimmed by 5 bases and the J gene end by 6 bases; junction bases not matched to a gene: 5. CDR3 nucleotide sequence: TGTGCCAGCAGCCTGACAGGGGTCGATGGCTACACCTTC. Protein: CASSLTGVDGYTF. Filled out from reference TRBV7-9 and TRBJ1-2, the complete variable domain reads DTGVSQNPRHKITKRGQNVTFRCDPISEHNRLYWYRQTLGQGPEFLTYFQNEAQLEKSRLLSDRFSAERPKGSFSTLEIQRTEQGDSAMYLCASSLTGVDGYTFGSGTRLTVV.

This clonotype was counted only a few times. This sequence joins TRBV11-2 and TRBJ2-2; 10 bases are a match to TRBD1. CDR3 length: 15 residues. Germline V gene data show CDR1 as SGHAT and CDR2 as FQNNGV. V lost 5 bases and J lost 2; bases outside the gene matches: 2. The CDR3, as DNA: TGTGCCAGCAGCAGGGACAGGGGTAACACCGGGGAGCTGTTTTTT. It specifies CASSRDRGNTGELFF.

This clonotype appeared a few times. V is TRBV6-4 and J is TRBJ2-7, with D possibly TRBD2 on 5 matching bases. Germline lookup yields CDR1 MRHNA and CDR2 SNTAGT. This CDR3 has 16 amino acids. Between the trimmed V and J ends, which lost 5 bases and 2 bases, there was a span of 19 bases. The CDR3 sequence: CASSTPRAEQTYEQYF. Here the CDR3 DNA reads TGTGCCAGCAGTACCCCGCGGGCCGAACAAACCTACGAGCAGTACTTC.

The rearrangement uses TRBV12-3 or TRBV12-4 and TRBJ1-5, with 7 positions matching TRBD1. J gave up 2 bases and V 6 bases, and 10 bases lay outside the gene matches. This CDR3 region has 16 residues. The CDR3 DNA reads as TGTGCCAGCAGCCCCGGACAGGCCCGGGGCAATCAGCCCCAGCATTTT. Translating gives CASSPGQARGNQPQHF.

Only a few counts were recorded for this clonotype. This rearrangement joins TRBV6-2 or TRBV6-3 to TRBJ1-1; no reliable D call. Germline CDR1 is MNHEY and CDR2 is SVGEGT. The CDR3 length is 14 residues. Trimming removed 7 bases at V and 5 bases at J, with 17 bases between. The CDR3 DNA follows: TGTGCCAGCACAAACGGCGGGAGTAGGACTGAAGCTTTCTTT. Translated, it gives CASTNGGSRTEAFF.

The rearrangement uses TRBV6-1 and TRBJ2-7; D is possibly TRBD1 or TRBD2 (5 bases each). Germline CDR1 and CDR2: MNHNS and SASEGT. The CDR3 runs to 14 residues. V gave up 8 bases and J gave up 6 bases, with 20 bases separating them. The CDR3: CASPGPTWPSEQYF. The CDR3 bases are TGTGCCAGCCCGGGGCCGACGTGGCCTAGCGAGCAGTACTTC.

The rearrangement joins TRBV6-2 or TRBV6-3 to TRBJ2-7; no reliable D call. Germline V CDR1 and CDR2: MNHEY, SVGEGT. This CDR3 region has 13 residues. Trimming took 4 bases from V and 1 from J, leaving 8 bases between them. CDR3 amino acids: CASSWEGSYEQYF. The CDR3 DNA is TGTGCCAGCAGTTGGGAAGGATCCTACGAGCAGTACTTC.

The chain carries TRBV12-3 or TRBV12-4 and TRBJ2-1; 9 positions match TRBD2. This CDR3 has 17 amino acids. J gave up 4 bases and V 5 bases, and 12 bases lay outside the gene matches. The chain's CDR3 is CASSTLPGAGGYNEQFF. DNA for the CDR3: TGTGCCAGCAGTACCCTCCCGGGAGCGGGAGGATACAATGAGCAGTTCTTC.

The rearrangement links TRBV4-1 to TRBJ2-7; 11 nucleotides line up with TRBD1. Germline V lookup: CDR1 MGHRA, CDR2 YSYEKL. This CDR3 has 15 amino acids. V lost 5 bases, J lost 2 bases, and 5 bases stayed unmatched. The CDR3: CASSSRDRGTYEQYF. The CDR3 DNA reads TGCGCCAGCAGCTCCCGGGACAGGGGGACCTACGAGCAGTACTTC.

The V call is TRBV11-2, the J call TRBJ1-6; D gene unclear. Germline V CDR1 and CDR2: SGHAT, FQNNGV. This CDR3 has 17 residues. The ends were cut back, 0 bases at V and 10 bases at J, with 19 bases in the middle. The CDR3 here is CASSLDRVDSDFSPLHF. The CDR3 DNA reads TGTGCCAGCAGCTTAGATCGGGTGGATTCCGATTTCTCACCCCTCCACTTT.

The rearrangement joins TRBV6-2 or TRBV6-3 to TRBJ1-5; TRBD1 agrees at 8 bases. V trimming: 10 bases; J trimming: 5 bases; junction bases outside the gene matches: 7. This CDR3 has 13 amino acids. Germline assignment: CDR1 MNHEY and CDR2 SVGEGT. The CDR3 is CATSDRGYQPQHF. The CDR3 region has the DNA TGTGCCACCAGCGACAGGGGATATCAGCCCCAGCATTTT.

V usage is TRBV28 and J usage is TRBJ2-5; 9 positions match TRBD2. J gave up 4 bases and V 8 bases, and 17 bases lay outside the gene matches. Germline CDR1 and CDR2: MDHEN and SYDVKM. This CDR3 spans 17 amino acids. For the CDR3, the DNA is TGTGCCAGCGGCGCTAGCGGGATTGGGATTCGTAGAGAGACCCAGTACTTC. Translating gives CASGASGIGIRRETQYF.

The chain carries TRBV30 and TRBJ2-6; TRBD1 aligns across 7 bases. Germline V CDR1 and CDR2: GTSNPN, SVGIG (reference sequence). The CDR3 contains 17 residues. V dropped 3 bases and J dropped 2; count of bases not matched to a gene: 10. For the CDR3, the DNA is TGTGCCTGGAGGCCGGACCAGGGGGATCCTGGGGCCAACGTCCTGACTTTC. Its translation is CAWRPDQGDPGANVLTF. Together with reference TRBV30 and TRBJ2-6, the CDR3 gives the full variable domain: SQTIHQWPATLVQPVGSPLSLECTVEGTSNPNLYWYRQAAGRGLQLLFYSVGIGQISSEVPQNLSASRPQDRQFILSSKKLLLSDSGFYLCAWRPDQGDPGANVLTFGAGSRLTVL.

This clonotype came up many times. This sequence joins TRBV7-2 and TRBJ1-1; TRBD1 is a possible D gene (5 bases). The V and J ends lost 9 bases and 1 base respectively, with 15 bases between them. The length of the CDR3 is 14 residues. In germline, CDR1 is SGHTA, CDR2 FQGNSA. CDR3 residues: CASLPGLANTEAFF. The CDR3 DNA reads as TGTGCCAGTTTGCCGGGACTGGCGAACACTGAAGCTTTCTTT.

This clonotype has a count of ten or more. This sequence joins TRBV28 and TRBJ2-3; tentative D call: TRBD1 (6 bases). The germline V and J ends were trimmed by 6 bases and 4 bases, with 17 bases remaining between them. This CDR3 contains 15 residues. Germline loops: CDR1 MDHEN, CDR2 SYDVKM. This CDR3 is CASRGQYRLADTQYF. DNA for the CDR3: TGTGCCAGCAGGGGACAATATCGCCTGGCAGATACGCAGTATTTT. The full variable domain, with the rest looked up from reference TRBV28 and TRBJ2-3, is DVKVTQSSRYLVKRTGEKVFLECVQDMDHENMFWYRQDPGLGLRLIYFSYDVKMKEKGDIPEGYSVSREKKERFSLILESASTNQTSMYLCASRGQYRLADTQYFGPGTRLTVL.

Many counts were recorded for this clonotype. V is TRBV7-2 and J is TRBJ2-3; tentatively, D is TRBD1 (5 bases). The CDR3 has 16 amino acids. Trimming removed 4 bases from V and 2 bases from J, with 16 bases in between. Germline-derived CDR1 and CDR2 are SGHTA and FQGNSA. The CDR3 nucleotides are TGTGCCAGCAGCTCCCGACAGAGTCCGTACACAGATACGCAGTATTTT. Its protein product is CASSSRQSPYTDTQYF.

This clonotype appeared many times. The chain recombines TRBV28 with TRBJ2-1, with 9 bases that match TRBD2. This CDR3 has 13 amino acids. Germline V gene sequence: CDR1 MDHEN, CDR2 SYDVKM. The V and J ends lost 6 bases and 9 bases, in that order; junction bases with no gene match: 6. The DNA of the CDR3 is TGTGCCAGCAGAGTTAGCGGGAGCCCTGAGCAGTTCTTC. Protein: CASRVSGSPEQFF.

This chain joins TRBV5-1 and TRBJ2-3, with a tentative D call TRBD2 (5 bases). This CDR3 is 14 amino acids long. V lost 3 bases, J lost 7 bases, and 15 bases lay in between. CDR1 and CDR2 (germline): SGHRS, YFSETQ. The CDR3 sequence is CASSWRSLEHTQYF. The CDR3 bases are TGCGCCAGCAGCTGGCGCTCACTAGAGCATACGCAGTATTTT.

This clonotype was counted at least ten times. The V gene is TRBV7-2, the J gene TRBJ2-1, with 9 bases identical to TRBD2. CDR1 and CDR2 (germline): SGHTA, FQGNSA. V shed 5 bases, J shed 8 bases, and the junction held 16 bases outside the gene matches. The CDR3 totals 17 residues. The CDR3 DNA reads TGTGCCAGCAGCCCCTCCTTAGTAGCGGGAGTGAAGGATGAGCAGTTCTTC. This gives the protein CASSPSLVAGVKDEQFF.

This clonotype appeared many times. The V gene is TRBV19, the J gene TRBJ2-3, with 8 bases fitting TRBD1. The trim removed 2 bases at V and 4 bases at J, leaving 11 bases unmatched. Per the germline V gene, CDR1 is LNHDA and CDR2 is SQIVND (reference sequence). This CDR3 has 17 residues. The CDR3 DNA reads as TGTGCCAGTAGTATATTCTGGGCAGGGGGCGATCCAGATACGCAGTATTTT. This gives the protein CASSIFWAGGDPDTQYF.